A single sample is the source of the 10 T cell receptor beta chains below, sequenced in a study of CXCR3-negative and CXCR3-positive naive CD8 T cells. Findings and limits, study-wide: More hydrophobic TRB CDR3s were found in CXCR3-positive naive cells than in CXCR3-negative naive cells.

It was by 5' RACE with UMI labels that the TRB cDNA libraries were prepared. TCRdb reprocessed the 5' RACE reads and keeps a single row for each CDR3 protein, giving no DNA. This table holds approximately 90,000 distinct CDR3 sequences. What these receptors recognize is not known. Specimen: naive CXCR3+ CD8+ T cells from blood. Subset of the sample: CD45RO-CCR7+CD27+CD95- naive CD8+ T cells expressing CXCR3 (TNR3+). These receptors were collected from a human donor in good health. Some clones in this sample may be carry-over from other donors' samples.

The rearrangement uses TRBV3-1 and TRBJ2-7. This CDR3 comprises 11 residues. Germline V gene lookup returns CDR1 LGHDT and CDR2 YNNKEL (reference sequence). The CDR3 protein is CASSGNYEQYF.

This chain connects TRBV28 to TRBJ2-7. This CDR3 region has 15 residues. From germline, CDR1 is MDHEN and CDR2 SYDVKM. CDR3 region: CASREVERSSYEQYF.

This sequence joins TRBV9 and TRBJ2-5; the D call of TRBD1 rests on TCRdb alone, since no DNA is present to check it. Germline CDR1 SGDLS, CDR2 YYNGEE. The CDR3 covers 14 residues. CDR3 amino acids: CASSPGTVPETQYF.

V and J are TRBV29-1 and TRBJ2-7; TCRdb outputs TRBD1, but without DNA this stays unchecked. From germline, CDR1 is SQVTM and CDR2 ANQGSEA. There are 12 residues in the CDR3. CDR3 residues: CSVRDRAYEQYF.

The CDR3 region is CSVEGYGDAYNEQFF. V usage is TRBV29-1 and J usage is TRBJ2-1. The germline gives CDR1 SQVTM, CDR2 ANQGSEA. CDR3 length: 15 amino acids.

The rearrangement uses TRBV24-1 and TRBJ2-2; TCRdb lists TRBD2, though no DNA is available to test this call. CDR3 length: 15 residues. Germline V gene data show CDR1 as KGHDR and CDR2 as SFDVKD. The chain's CDR3 is CATSDSTLETGELFF.

This chain joins TRBV28 and TRBJ2-6; the TCRdb D gene call, TRBD1, has no DNA to confirm it. This CDR3 is 19 amino acids long. The germline gives CDR1 MDHEN, CDR2 SYDVKM. CDR3 residues: CASSSGMTHTPTGANVLTF.

The chain has TRBV14 and TRBJ2-2; TCRdb gives TRBD1 as the D gene, but with no DNA this cannot be confirmed. This CDR3 has 17 residues. CDR1 SGHDN and CDR2 FVKESK come from the germline V gene. The CDR3 protein is CASSFARTGVNTGELLF. Full variable domain (missing parts from reference TRBV14 and TRBJ2-2): EAGVTQFPSHSVIEKGQTVTLRCDPISGHDNLYWYRRVMGKEIKFLLHFVKESKQDESGMPNNRFLAERTGGTYSTLKVQPAELEDSGVYFCASSFARTGVNTGELLFGEGSRLTVL.

The V gene is TRBV7-6, the J gene TRBJ2-7; checking the TCRdb D call of TRBD1 is not possible without DNA. The CDR3 has 14 amino acids. Germline V gene sequence: CDR1 SGHVS, CDR2 FNYEAQ. This chain's CDR3 is CASSLGLSGDEQYF.

The chain recombines TRBV29-1 with TRBJ2-1; checking the TCRdb D call of TRBD1 is not possible without DNA. The CDR3 is 16 amino acids. From germline, CDR1 is SQVTM and CDR2 ANQGSEA. The chain's CDR3 is CSGRDGGTNLVNEQFF.